The entry that follows covers one TCR beta chain sequence. The sample comes from a study of blood T cell repertoires in COVID-19. This table comes from immunoSEQ multiplex PCR, and its TCRdb copy is limited to in-frame clones, with some not included. The data hold over 100,000 clones, with 80% to 90% observed a single time. The CDR3 loop spans 12 amino acids. This clonotype was obtained from a human donor in a cohort sampled during active COVID-19. The V call is TRBV21-1, the J call TRBJ1-2; the listed D gene, TRBD1, was not tested against the DNA. TRBV21-1 is marked as a pseudogene. The sequenced sample consisted of peripheral blood. The CDR3 DNA follows: TGTGCCAGCAGCAAAGGGGCCGATGGCTACACCTTC. Its translation: CASSKGADGYTF.